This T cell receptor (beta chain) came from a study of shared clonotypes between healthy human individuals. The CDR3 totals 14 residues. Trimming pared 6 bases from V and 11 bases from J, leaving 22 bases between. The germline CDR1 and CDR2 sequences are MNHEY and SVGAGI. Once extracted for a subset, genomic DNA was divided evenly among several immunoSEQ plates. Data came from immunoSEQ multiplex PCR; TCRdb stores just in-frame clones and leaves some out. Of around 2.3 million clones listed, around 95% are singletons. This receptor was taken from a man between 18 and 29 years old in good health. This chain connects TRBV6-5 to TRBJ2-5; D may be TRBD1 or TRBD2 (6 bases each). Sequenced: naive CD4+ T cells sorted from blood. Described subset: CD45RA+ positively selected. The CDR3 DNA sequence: TGTGCCAGCAGCTTTTCCGTCGGGGGCCGTGGTCAGTACTTC. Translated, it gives CASSFSVGGRGQYF.